This TCR beta chain emerged from a study of blood T cell repertoires in COVID-19. For the study at large: Samples of COVID-19 (acute and convalescent) were obtained from the United States, Italy and Spain. Sources were T cells, B-cell-depleted T cells, or PBMCs; the material itself was cDNA or gDNA.

Source study methods: By means of reference gene primer amplification, nucleated cell counts were estimated. The assay was immunoSEQ multiplex PCR, and TCRdb's table has in-frame clones only and misses some. Clone size and V and J calls were adopted from that table, with D and trimming inferred from the DNA. Seen here are more than 85,000 clones, about 72% observed once, and the top ten hold 7.6%. The CDR3 loop spans 16 amino acids. CDR1 and CDR2 from the germline V gene are LGHDT and YNNKEL (reference sequence). The V end lost 4 bases, the J end lost 7 bases, and 20 bases lay between the germline ends.

The receptor was isolated from a woman between 55 and 75 years old with acute or convalescent COVID-19. The sample taken for sequencing was peripheral blood. The chain carries TRBV3-1 (or the pseudogene TRBV3-2) and TRBJ1-3; D might be TRBD1 (6 bases). The CDR3: CASSRDGNREGNTIYF. CDR3 bases: TGTGCCAGCAGCCGCGACGGAAACAGGGAAGGGAACACCATATATTTT.